This TCR beta chain was documented in a study of blood T cell repertoires in COVID-19. Study background: From T cells, B-cell-depleted T cells, or PBMCs came the material, which was cDNA or gDNA.

Trimming shortened V by 0 bases and J by 3 bases, and 11 bases separated the two germline ends. The CDR3 extends over 15 amino acids. The germline V gene has CDR1 MNHEY and CDR2 SMNVEV (reference sequence). This clone was detected a few times. In the original analysis: Reference gene primer amplification in the assay estimated nucleated cell counts. Here immunoSEQ multiplex PCR was the method, and the copy in TCRdb shows in-frame clones only, minus some. That table gives V, J and clone size, and the DNA gave D and trimming. The sample lists about 14,000 clones; 87% were seen once. This chain connects TRBV27 to TRBJ1-2; D call uncertain. The sequence derives from a human donor in a cohort sampled during active COVID-19. The sample was peripheral blood. CDR3 bases: TGTGCCAGCAGTTTATCGGCAGTAAACCACTATGGCTACACCTTC. Its protein is CASSLSAVNHYGYTF.